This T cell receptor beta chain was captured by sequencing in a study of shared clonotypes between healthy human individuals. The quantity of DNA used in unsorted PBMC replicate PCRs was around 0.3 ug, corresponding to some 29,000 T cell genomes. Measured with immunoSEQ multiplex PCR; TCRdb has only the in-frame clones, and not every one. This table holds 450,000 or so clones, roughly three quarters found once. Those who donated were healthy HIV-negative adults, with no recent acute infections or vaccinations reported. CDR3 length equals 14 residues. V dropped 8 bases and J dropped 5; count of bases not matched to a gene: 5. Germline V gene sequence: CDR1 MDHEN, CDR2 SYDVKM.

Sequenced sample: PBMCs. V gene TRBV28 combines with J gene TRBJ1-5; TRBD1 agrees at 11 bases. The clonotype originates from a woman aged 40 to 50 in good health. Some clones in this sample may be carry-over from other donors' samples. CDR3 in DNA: TGTGCCAGCGTCCGGACAGGGGGCCATCAGCCCCAGCATTTT. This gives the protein CASVRTGGHQPQHF.